This entry is about one TCR beta chain. Other DNA sequences in this sample translate to the same CDR3. Assay used: immunoSEQ multiplex PCR; TCRdb lists only in-frame clones, some missing. Of approximately 1,000,000 clones in the sample, 77% were seen once. These data originate in a study of shared clonotypes between healthy human individuals. The CDR3 contains 14 residues. The V end was cut by 4 bases, the J end by 4 bases, with 12 bases between. Germline loops: CDR1 SGHRS, CDR2 YFSETQ. The chain couples TRBV5-1 to TRBJ1-3, with a weak D call TRBD1 (5 bases). This sequence originates from a man aged 18 to 30 in good health. Some clones in this sample may be carry-over from other donors' samples. Sequences were obtained from memory CD4+ T cells from PBMCs. The subset here: CD45RA-negative fraction. The chain's CDR3 is CASSPGTAGNTIYF. CDR3 in DNA: TGCGCCAGCAGCCCCGGGACCGCCGGAAACACCATATATTTT.